The entry that follows covers one T cell receptor beta chain sequence. Antigen unknown. The data were obtained in a study of T-cell memory formation after mild COVID-19. About the research overall: The study found TCR clusters largely donor specific.

Points from the study as a whole: Several responding clones turned up in pre-infection memory, indicating that cross-reactive memory may have taken part. Among clones contracting day 15 to 85, CD4/CD8 was balanced, whereas later expanders leaned CD4+.

TCRdb used MiXCR to reprocess the 5' RACE reads, holding one entry per CDR3 protein. Counted here are under 250,000 distinct CDR3 sequences, 9.5% occurring once; the ten biggest clones make up roughly 4%. The clonotype originates from a man aged 18 to 30 who had mild COVID-19 (a few samples of this study predate the infection). Cell type and time point are not known. Sequences were obtained from PBMCs or a T cell subset sorted from them (not recorded which).

CDR3 sequence: CASSPGTGMWYV. CDR3 sequence (DNA): TGTGCCAGCAGCCCCGGGACAGGGATGTGGTACGTC. The chain carries TRBV28 and TRBJ2-7; 9 bases line up with TRBD1. V was pared by 6 bases and J by 12 bases, with 9 bases of the junction left unmatched. The CDR3 has 12 residues. Germline assignment: CDR1 MDHEN and CDR2 SYDVKM.